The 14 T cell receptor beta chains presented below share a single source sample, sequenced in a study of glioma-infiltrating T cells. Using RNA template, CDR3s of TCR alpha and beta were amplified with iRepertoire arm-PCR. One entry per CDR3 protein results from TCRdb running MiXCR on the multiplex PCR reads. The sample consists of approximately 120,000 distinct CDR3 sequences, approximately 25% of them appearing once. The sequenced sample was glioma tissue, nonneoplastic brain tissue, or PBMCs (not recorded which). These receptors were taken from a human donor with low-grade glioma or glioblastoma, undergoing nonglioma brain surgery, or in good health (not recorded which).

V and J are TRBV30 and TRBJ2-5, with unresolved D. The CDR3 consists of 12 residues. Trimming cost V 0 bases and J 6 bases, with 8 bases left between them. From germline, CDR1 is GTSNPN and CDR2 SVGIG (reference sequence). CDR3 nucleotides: TGTGCCTGGAGTGTAGGTTTAAAGACCCAGTACTTC. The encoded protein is CAWSVGLKTQYF.

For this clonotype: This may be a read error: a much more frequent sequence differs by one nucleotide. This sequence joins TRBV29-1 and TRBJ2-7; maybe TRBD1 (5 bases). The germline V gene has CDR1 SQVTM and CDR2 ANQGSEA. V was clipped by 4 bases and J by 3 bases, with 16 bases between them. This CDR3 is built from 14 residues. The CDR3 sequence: CSVVHETVFYEQYF. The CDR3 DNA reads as TGCAGCGTTGTTCATGAGACAGTGTTCTACGAGCAGTACTTC.

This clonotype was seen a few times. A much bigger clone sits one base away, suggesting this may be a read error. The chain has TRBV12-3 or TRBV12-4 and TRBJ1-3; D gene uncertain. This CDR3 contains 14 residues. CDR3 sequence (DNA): TGTTCCAGCAGTTTCGGAGCCTCTGGAAACACCATATATTTT. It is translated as CSSSFGASGNTIYF.

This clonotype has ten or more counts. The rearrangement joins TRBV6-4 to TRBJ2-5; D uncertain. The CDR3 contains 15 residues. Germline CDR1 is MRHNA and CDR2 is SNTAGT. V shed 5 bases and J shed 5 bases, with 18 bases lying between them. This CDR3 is CASSPSIGSTETQYF. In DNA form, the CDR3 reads TGTGCCAGCAGTCCATCGATAGGGTCAACGGAGACCCAGTACTTC.

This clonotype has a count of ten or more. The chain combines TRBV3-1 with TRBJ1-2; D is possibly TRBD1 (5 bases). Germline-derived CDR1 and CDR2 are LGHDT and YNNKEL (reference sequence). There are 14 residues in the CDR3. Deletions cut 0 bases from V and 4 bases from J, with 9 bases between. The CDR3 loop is CASSQEAGLYGYTF. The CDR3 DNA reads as TGTGCCAGCAGCCAAGAAGCAGGGCTCTATGGCTACACCTTC.

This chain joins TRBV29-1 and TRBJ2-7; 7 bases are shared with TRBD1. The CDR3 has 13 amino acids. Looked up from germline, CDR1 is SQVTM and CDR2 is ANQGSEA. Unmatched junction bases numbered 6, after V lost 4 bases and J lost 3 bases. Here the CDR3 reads CSVVRTGYYEQYF. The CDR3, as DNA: TGCAGCGTTGTCAGGACAGGTTACTACGAGCAGTACTTC.

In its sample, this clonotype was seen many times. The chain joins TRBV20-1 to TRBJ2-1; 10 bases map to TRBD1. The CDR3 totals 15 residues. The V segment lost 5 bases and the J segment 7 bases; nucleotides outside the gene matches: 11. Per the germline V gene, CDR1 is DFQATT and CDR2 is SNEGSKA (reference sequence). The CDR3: CSAYTGQGSKNEQFF. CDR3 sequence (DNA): TGCAGTGCTTACACGGGACAGGGGAGTAAAAATGAGCAGTTCTTC.

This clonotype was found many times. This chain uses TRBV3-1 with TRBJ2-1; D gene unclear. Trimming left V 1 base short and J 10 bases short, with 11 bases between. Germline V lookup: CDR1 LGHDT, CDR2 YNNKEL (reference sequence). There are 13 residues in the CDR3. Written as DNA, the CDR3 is TGTGCCAGCAGCCAAGTGGGCGGAACCGAGCAGTTCTTC. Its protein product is CASSQVGGTEQFF.

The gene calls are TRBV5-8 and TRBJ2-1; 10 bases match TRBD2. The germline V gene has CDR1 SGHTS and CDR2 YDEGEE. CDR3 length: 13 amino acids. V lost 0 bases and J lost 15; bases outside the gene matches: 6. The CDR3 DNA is TGTGCCAGCAGCTTGGCCCTAGCGGGAGATCCGTTCTTC. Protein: CASSLALAGDPFF.

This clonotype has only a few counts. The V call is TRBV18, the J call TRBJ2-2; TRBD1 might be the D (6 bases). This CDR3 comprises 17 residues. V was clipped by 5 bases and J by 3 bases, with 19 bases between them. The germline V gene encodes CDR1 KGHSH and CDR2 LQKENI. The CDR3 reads CASSDYRVRRYTGELFF. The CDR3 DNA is TGTGCCAGCTCAGACTACAGGGTTCGGAGGTACACCGGGGAGCTGTTTTTT. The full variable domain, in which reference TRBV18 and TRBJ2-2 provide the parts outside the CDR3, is NAGVMQNPRHLVRRRGQEARLRCSPMKGHSHVYWYRQLPEEGLKFMVYLQKENIIDESGMPKERFSAEFPKEGPSILRIQQVVRGDSAAYFCASSDYRVRRYTGELFFGEGSRLTVL.

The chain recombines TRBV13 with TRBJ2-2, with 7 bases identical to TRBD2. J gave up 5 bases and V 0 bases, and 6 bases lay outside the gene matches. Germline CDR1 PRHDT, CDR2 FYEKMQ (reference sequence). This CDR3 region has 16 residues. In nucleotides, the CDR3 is TGTGCCAGCAGCTTAGGCGGGACTATCTTAACCGGGGAGCTGTTTTTT. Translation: CASSLGGTILTGELFF.

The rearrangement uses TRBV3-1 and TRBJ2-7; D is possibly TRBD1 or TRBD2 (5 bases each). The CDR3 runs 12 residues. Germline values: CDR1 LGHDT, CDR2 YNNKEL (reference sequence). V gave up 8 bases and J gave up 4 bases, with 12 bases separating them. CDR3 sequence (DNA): TGTGCCAGCGGGACCGGCCGGTACGAGCAGTACTTC. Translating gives CASGTGRYEQYF.

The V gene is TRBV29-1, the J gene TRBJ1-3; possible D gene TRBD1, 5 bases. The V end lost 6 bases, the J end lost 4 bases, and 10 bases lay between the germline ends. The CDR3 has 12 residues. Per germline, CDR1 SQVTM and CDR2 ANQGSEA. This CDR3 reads CSVPGGGNTIYF. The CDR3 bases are TGCAGCGTCCCCGGGGGAGGAAACACCATATATTTT.

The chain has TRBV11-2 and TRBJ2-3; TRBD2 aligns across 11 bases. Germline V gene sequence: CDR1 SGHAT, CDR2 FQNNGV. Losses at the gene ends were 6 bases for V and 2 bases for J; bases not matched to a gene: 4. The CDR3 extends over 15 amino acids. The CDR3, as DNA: TGTGCCAGCAGGGGACTAGCGGACCCCACAGATACGCAGTATTTT. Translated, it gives CASRGLADPTDTQYF. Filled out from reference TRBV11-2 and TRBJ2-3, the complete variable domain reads EAGVAQSPRYKIIEKRQSVAFWCNPISGHATLYWYQQILGQGPKLLIQFQNNGVVDDSQLPKDRFSAERLKGVDSTLKIQPAKLEDSAVYLCASRGLADPTDTQYFGPGTRLTVL.